The clone carrying this T cell receptor beta chain was counted between two and nine times. Its antigen is not identified. Per the germline V gene, CDR1 is SNHLY and CDR2 is FYNNEI. V was pared by 8 bases and J by 5 bases, with 10 bases of the junction left unmatched. There are 14 residues in the CDR3. TCRdb called the 5' RACE reads again in MiXCR, with one record for every CDR3 protein. The sample has 150,000 to 200,000 distinct CDR3 sequences, under 14% seen once. The record originates from a study of T-cell memory formation after mild COVID-19. Study-level findings and limits: Whether day 37 second-wave clones are SARS-CoV-2-specific was not confirmed. A subset of responding clones appeared in pre-infection memory, suggesting cross-reactive memory joined.

The source of this sequence is a young man who had mild COVID-19 (a few samples of this study predate the infection). Cell type and time point are not known. The chain employs TRBV2 and TRBJ2-5, with 8 nucleotides matching TRBD2. Input material: PBMCs or a T cell subset sorted from them (not recorded which). The CDR3 loop is CASAPPGGRETQYF. Here the CDR3 DNA reads TGTGCCAGCGCCCCCCCGGGGGGGCGGGAGACCCAGTACTTC. Combining the CDR3 with reference TRBV2 and TRBJ2-5 gives the whole variable domain EPEVTQTPSHQVTQMGQEVILRCVPISNHLYFYWYRQILGQKVEFLVSFYNNEISEKSEIFDDQFSVERPDGSNFTLKIRSTKLEDSAMYFCASAPPGGRETQYFGPGTRLLVL.